These 2 T cell receptor beta chains came from one sample sequenced in a study of CD8 T cells in Susac syndrome. Random hexamers were used to reverse transcribe an amount of roughly 0.5 to 1 ug RNA. In TCRdb, the immunoSEQ multiplex PCR reads were re-called with MiXCR into one record per CDR3 protein. Altogether about 210,000 distinct CDR3 sequences are present, roughly 95% being singletons, with the ten largest covering 0.08% to 0.11%. The sample was CD4+ T cells from PBMCs. These receptors all come from a human donor in good health.

V gene TRBV4-3 combines with J gene TRBJ2-1; 9 bases agree with TRBD1. The V gene end was trimmed by 1 base and the J gene end by 10 bases; junction bases not matched to a gene: 8. In germline, CDR1 is LGHNA, CDR2 YSLEER. The CDR3 contains 15 residues. The CDR3 DNA sequence: TGCGCCAGCAGCCAAGGCCCGGGGACAGGGAGGGAGCAGTTCTTC. Translation gives CASSQGPGTGREQFF.

CDR3 bases: TGTGCCAGCAGCCCCGCTCTTTGGGGCGGGAGGGAGGAAGATACGCAGTATTTT. Translating it yields CASSPALWGGREEDTQYF. The chain employs TRBV7-8 and TRBJ2-3; 9 positions match TRBD2. Germline CDR1 and CDR2: SGHVS and FQNEAQ. CDR3 size: 18 residues. V trimming: 5 bases; J trimming: 5 bases; junction bases outside the gene matches: 17.